The 12 T cell receptor beta chains presented below share a single source sample, sequenced in a study of shared clonotypes between healthy human individuals. TCRdb keeps only in-frame clones here, not all; method: immunoSEQ multiplex PCR. Among roughly 1,600,000 clones listed, 97% to 99% were seen once. The sequenced sample was naive CD4+ T cells sorted from blood. The subset denotes: CD45RA+ positively selected. The receptors come from a man aged 25 to 40 in good health.

The genes are TRBV18 and TRBJ1-2; D is unresolved. Germline V lookup: CDR1 KGHSH, CDR2 LQKENI. The ends were cut back, 3 bases at V and 1 base at J, with 18 bases in the middle. The CDR3 consists of 17 residues. In DNA form, the CDR3 reads TGTGCCAGCTCACCGGCGGCAGCTTCTCGCCGTAACTATGGCTACACCTTC. Protein: CASSPAAASRRNYGYTF.

V and J are TRBV4-1 and TRBJ2-1, with D uncertain. Trimming shortened V by 1 base and J by 5 bases, and 9 bases separated the two germline ends. This CDR3 is built from 14 residues. Germline V gene data show CDR1 as MGHRA and CDR2 as YSYEKL. The CDR3 region is CASSQGNSNNEQFF. The CDR3 DNA follows: TGCGCCAGCAGCCAAGGGAACAGCAACAATGAGCAGTTCTTC.

This clone was seen once. The chain employs TRBV27 and TRBJ2-3; 7 nucleotides align to TRBD1. V lost 3 bases, J lost 1 base, and 4 bases stayed unmatched. Looked up from germline, CDR1 is MNHEY and CDR2 is SMNVEV (reference sequence). The CDR3 totals 15 residues. CDR3 amino acids: CASSLGQKRTDTQYF. The CDR3 DNA follows: TGTGCCAGCAGTTTGGGACAGAAACGCACAGATACGCAGTATTTT.

This rearrangement joins TRBV19 to TRBJ1-5; 7 bases line up with TRBD1. V dropped 1 base and J dropped 4; count of bases not matched to a gene: 10. The length of the CDR3 is 17 residues. Germline CDR1 and CDR2: LNHDA and SQIVND (reference sequence). The CDR3 DNA reads TGTGCCAGTAGTATAGGGCAGGGGGATCGGTGGAATCAGCCCCAGCATTTT. Translation gives CASSIGQGDRWNQPQHF. The variable domain in full, completed from reference TRBV19 and TRBJ1-5, reads DGGITQSPKYLFRKEGQNVTLSCEQNLNHDAMYWYRQDPGQGLRLIYYSQIVNDFQKGDIAEGYSVSREKKESFPLTVTSAQKNPTAFYLCASSIGQGDRWNQPQHFGDGTRLSIL.

This rearrangement joins TRBV11-2 to TRBJ2-1, with D hard to call. Germline loops: CDR1 SGHAT, CDR2 FQNNGV. The CDR3 is 13 amino acids. Trimming shortened V by 2 bases and J by 7 bases, and 9 bases separated the two germline ends. CDR3 in DNA: TGTGCCAGCAGCTTACGCCTAGGGAATGAGCAGTTCTTC. Protein sequence: CASSLRLGNEQFF.

The V and J genes are TRBV18 and TRBJ2-5; TRBD2 might be the D (5 bases). The V and J ends lost 2 bases and 5 bases respectively, with 15 bases between them. The germline V gene has CDR1 KGHSH and CDR2 LQKENI. This CDR3 comprises 15 residues. As DNA, the CDR3 is TGTGCCAGCTCACCATTACCGTTAAGAGGGGAGACCCAGTACTTC. This gives the protein CASSPLPLRGETQYF.

The chain is built from TRBV30 and TRBJ2-7; TRBD2 is a possible D gene (7 bases). Germline lookup yields CDR1 GTSNPN and CDR2 SVGIG (reference sequence). The CDR3 is 13 residues long. V lost 4 bases and J 6 bases, leaving 16 bases between the germline ends. CDR3: CAWMWGGPSEQYF. CDR3 nucleotide sequence: TGTGCCTGGATGTGGGGGGGGCCGTCCGAGCAGTACTTC. The full variable domain, with the rest looked up from reference TRBV30 and TRBJ2-7, is SQTIHQWPATLVQPVGSPLSLECTVEGTSNPNLYWYRQAAGRGLQLLFYSVGIGQISSEVPQNLSASRPQDRQFILSSKKLLLSDSGFYLCAWMWGGPSEQYFGPGTRLTVT.

The chain couples TRBV6-1 to TRBJ1-4; 8 positions agree with TRBD1. J gave up 0 bases and V 3 bases, and 15 bases lay outside the gene matches. CDR1 MNHNS and CDR2 SASEGT come from the germline V gene. CDR3 size: 20 residues. The CDR3 protein is CASSDVPFWDRTATNEKLFF. CDR3 DNA: TGTGCCAGCAGTGATGTCCCCTTTTGGGACAGGACTGCAACTAATGAAAAACTGTTTTTT.

V is TRBV2 and J is TRBJ2-7; TRBD2 aligns across 8 bases. V was pared by 5 bases and J by 0 bases, with 9 bases of the junction left unmatched. CDR1 and CDR2 from the germline V gene are SNHLY and FYNNEI. This CDR3 is built from 16 residues. The CDR3 coding sequence is TGTGCCAGCAGTCGCCGAGGGACTAGTAGCTCCTACGAGCAGTACTTC. It is translated as CASSRRGTSSSYEQYF.

The chain couples TRBV5-4 to TRBJ2-5; 9 positions agree with TRBD2. After removal of 2 bases from V and 8 bases from J, the junction contained 10 bases not matched to a gene. This CDR3 contains 15 residues. CDR1 is SGHNT and CDR2 is YYREEE in the germline V gene (reference sequence). CDR3: CASSFPGSGGGTQYF. CDR3 in DNA: TGTGCCAGCAGCTTTCCTGGTAGCGGGGGAGGAACCCAGTACTTC.

V and J are TRBV5-1 and TRBJ2-5; maybe TRBD2 (5 bases). Germline V gives CDR1 SGHRS, CDR2 YFSETQ. The CDR3 runs to 15 residues. Trimming left V 4 bases short and J 10 bases short, with 23 bases between. The CDR3 loop reads CASSIRSASQRDQYF. The CDR3 DNA reads TGCGCCAGCAGCATACGGAGCGCTTCCCAGAGGGACCAGTACTTC. Using reference TRBV5-1 and TRBJ2-5 for the parts outside the CDR3, the full variable domain is KAGVTQTPRYLIKTRGQQVTLSCSPISGHRSVSWYQQTPGQGLQFLFEYFSETQRNKGNFPGRFSGRQFSNSRSEMNVSTLELGDSALYLCASSIRSASQRDQYFGPGTRLLVL.

J is TRBJ2-5 and V is TRBV7-6, with TRBD2 matching over 16 bases. This CDR3 has 20 residues. CDR1 SGHVS and CDR2 FNYEAQ come from the germline V gene. J gave up 7 bases and V 5 bases, and 19 bases lay outside the gene matches. The CDR3 sequence is CASSPTPPGTSGGAGGTQYF. Here the CDR3 DNA reads TGTGCCAGCAGCCCTACCCCGCCCGGGACTAGCGGGGGGGCGGGCGGGACCCAGTACTTC.